A selection of T cell receptor beta chains follows, all from one sample in a study of blood T cell repertoires in COVID-19. Generated by immunoSEQ multiplex PCR, the TCRdb table keeps only in-frame clones and is missing some. The sample shows about 230,000 clones, more than 65% of them seen only once. Sequencing was done on a sample of peripheral blood. These receptors came from a man aged 45-60 years with active or convalescent COVID-19. Both conserved end residues are part of each CDR3. D genes are given only for firm matches. Part of the rows lack a size; the others show once, few, many or a class for expanded clones.

v_gene,j_gene,d_gene,abundance,len,CDR3aa,CDR3nt
TRBV2,TRBJ2-1,TRBD1,-,15,CASGRGQGARNEQFF,TGTGCCAGCGGGAGAGGACAGGGGGCGAGAAATGAGCAGTTCTTC
TRBV7-3,TRBJ2-2,-,-,13,CASSGGGAGELFF,TGTGCCAGCAGCGGAGGTGGGGCCGGGGAGCTGTTTTTT
TRBV6-1,TRBJ2-1,TRBD2,-,16,CASSELGTSGGNEQFF,TGTGCCAGCAGTGAACTTGGGACTAGCGGGGGCAATGAGCAGTTCTTC
TRBV5-1,TRBJ1-1,-,-,14,CASSLANSDTEAFF,TGCGCCAGCAGCTTGGCCAACAGTGATACTGAAGCTTTCTTT
TRBV5-1,TRBJ1-2,-,-,14,CASSLARGIYGYTF,TGCGCCAGCAGCTTGGCGCGCGGAATCTATGGCTACACCTTC
TRBV5-1,TRBJ1-3,-,-,16,CASSLDTPSSGNTIYF,TGCGCCAGCAGCCTTGACACACCGAGCTCTGGAAACACCATATATTTT
TRBV3-1/TRBV3-2,TRBJ2-1,TRBD2,once,17,CASSQNGLAGSYNEQFF,TGTGCCAGCAGCCAAAACGGACTAGCGGGCAGCTACAATGAGCAGTTCTTC
TRBV3-1/TRBV3-2,TRBJ2-7,TRBD2,-,14,CASSQEGLASEQYF,TGTGCCAGCAGCCAAGAGGGACTAGCGTCCGAGCAGTACTTC
TRBV2,TRBJ2-7,-,few,14,CASSEQDSSYEQYF,TGTGCCAGCAGTGAACAAGACAGTTCCTACGAGCAGTACTTC
TRBV5-6,TRBJ2-7,TRBD1,-,14,CASSFGTGSYEQYF,TGTGCCAGCAGCTTTGGGACAGGGTCCTACGAGCAGTACTTC
TRBV19,TRBJ1-2,TRBD1,-,15,CASSMGAGTENGYTF,TGTGCCAGTAGTATGGGGGCAGGGACAGAAAATGGCTACACCTTC
TRBV12-3/TRBV12-4,TRBJ2-5,-,-,12,CASSFRGETQYF,TGTGCCAGCAGTTTCCGGGGGGAGACCCAGTACTTC
TRBV2,TRBJ2-3,-,-,13,CASLTSSADTQYF,TGTGCCAGCCTTACTTCTTCGGCAGATACGCAGTATTTT
TRBV27,TRBJ1-2,-,once,11,CASGPFFGHTF,TGTGCCAGCGGCCCTTTCTTTGGCCACACCTTC
TRBV7-9,TRBJ1-2,TRBD1,-,15,CASSHTLEGAYGYTF,TGTGCCAGCAGCCACACCCTGGAGGGGGCCTATGGCTACACCTTC
TRBV9,TRBJ2-3,TRBD1,once,15,CASSARQGITDTQYF,TGTGCCAGCAGCGCCCGACAGGGGATCACAGATACGCAGTATTTT
TRBV28,TRBJ1-4,-,once,15,CASGAPRQTNEKLFF,TGTGCCAGCGGGGCCCCCCGGCAAACTAATGAAAAACTGTTTTTT
TRBV11-2,TRBJ2-7,-,-,13,CASSLGTQGEQYF,TGTGCCAGCAGCTTAGGGACACAAGGCGAGCAGTACTTC
TRBV5-8,TRBJ1-2,TRBD1,-,17,CASSLPPGQFFNYGYTF,TGTGCCAGCAGCTTGCCACCGGGACAGTTTTTTAACTATGGCTACACCTTC
TRBV5-1,TRBJ1-1,TRBD1,-,14,CASTPQGANTEAFF,TGCGCCAGCACCCCACAGGGGGCGAACACTGAAGCTTTCTTT
TRBV7-3,TRBJ2-2,TRBD1,-,16,CASSPRQGANTGELFF,TGTGCCAGCAGCCCAAGACAGGGCGCAAACACCGGGGAGCTGTTTTTT
TRBV29-1,TRBJ2-3,-,-,14,CSAELVPYADTQYF,TGCAGCGCAGAACTAGTCCCGTACGCAGATACGCAGTATTTT
TRBV11-2,TRBJ2-2,TRBD2,-,15,CASSFGLAGTGELFF,TGTGCCAGCAGCTTCGGATTAGCGGGGACCGGGGAGCTGTTTTTT
TRBV7-2,TRBJ1-2,-,-,14,CASSLGGRDRGYTF,TGTGCCAGCAGCTTAGGTGGCAGGGATCGTGGCTACACCTTC
TRBV11-3,TRBJ2-3,TRBD2,once,15,CASSLAAGAPDTQYF,TGTGCCAGCAGCCTAGCAGCGGGGGCCCCAGATACGCAGTATTTT
TRBV30,TRBJ1-2,TRBD1,once,15,CAWSASTGGAYGYTF,TGTGCCTGGAGCGCTAGTACAGGGGGCGCGTATGGCTACACCTTC
TRBV9,TRBJ2-1,TRBD1,-,15,CASSPGRGRWNEQFF,TGTGCCAGCAGCCCCGGCAGGGGGCGTTGGAATGAGCAGTTCTTC
TRBV5-1,TRBJ2-5,TRBD1,-,17,CASSLGQGAYGQETQYF,TGCGCCAGCAGCTTGGGACAGGGGGCGTACGGCCAAGAGACCCAGTACTTC
TRBV30,TRBJ1-6,TRBD1,-,14,CAWRSDRASSPLHF,TGTGCCTGGAGATCGGACAGGGCCTCTTCACCCCTCCACTTT
TRBV24-1,TRBJ2-2,TRBD1,-,15,CATSEQGSGTGELFF,TGTGCCACCAGCGAACAGGGGAGTGGGACCGGGGAGCTGTTTTTT
TRBV4-2,TRBJ1-2,-,-,14,CASSQAQGQRGYTF,TGTGCCAGCAGCCAAGCGCAGGGGCAGCGGGGCTACACCTTC
TRBV7-9,TRBJ2-6,-,-,15,CASSLAGSGANVLTF,TGTGCCAGCAGCCTCGCGGGCTCTGGGGCCAACGTCCTGACTTTC
TRBV9,TRBJ2-5,TRBD1,-,15,CASSVGPTGGETQYF,TGTGCCAGCAGCGTAGGACCTACAGGGGGAGAGACCCAGTACTTC
TRBV11-3,TRBJ2-2,TRBD1,-,15,CASSGGTGSTGELFF,TGTGCCAGCAGCGGGGGGACAGGGAGCACCGGGGAGCTGTTTTTT
TRBV6-1,TRBJ2-7,TRBD1,few,15,CASSEAGTGTYEQYF,TGTGCCAGCAGTGAAGCAGGGACAGGGACCTACGAGCAGTACTTC
TRBV11-2,TRBJ2-6,TRBD1,-,18,CASSLTDRVLEGANVLTF,TGTGCCAGCAGCTTAACTGACAGGGTTTTGGAAGGGGCCAACGTCCTGACTTTC
TRBV5-8,TRBJ1-2,-,once,12,CASTVRNYGYTF,TGTGCCAGCACGGTCCGTAACTATGGCTACACCTTC
TRBV5-1,TRBJ2-2,-,few,15,CASSSSQPNTGELFF,TGCGCCAGCAGCTCCTCACAACCGAACACCGGGGAGCTGTTTTTT
TRBV25-1,TRBJ2-2,TRBD2,-,13,CATIGGGTGELFF,TGTGCCACCATTGGGGGAGGGACCGGGGAGCTGTTTTTT
TRBV7-6,TRBJ2-1,-,-,19,CASSLVGGGGGQGYNEQFF,TGTGCCAGCAGCTTAGTAGGCGGGGGGGGCGGACAGGGCTACAATGAGCAGTTCTTC
TRBV6-6,TRBJ1-4,TRBD1,once,15,CASSFQDRVSEKLFF,TGTGCCAGCAGTTTTCAGGACAGGGTCAGTGAAAAACTGTTTTTT
TRBV5-1,TRBJ1-1,-,-,14,CASTWGGRDTEAFF,TGCGCCAGCACCTGGGGGGGGCGGGACACTGAAGCTTTCTTT
TRBV28,TRBJ1-1,TRBD1,-,14,CASSRTGEVTEAFF,TGTGCCAGCAGTCGGACAGGGGAAGTCACTGAAGCTTTCTTT
TRBV7-8,TRBJ2-6,TRBD1,-,16,CASRSTGASGANVLTF,TGTGCCAGCAGATCTACAGGGGCCTCTGGGGCCAACGTCCTGACTTTC
TRBV5-4,TRBJ1-1,TRBD1,once,15,CASSPSGRGRTEAFF,TGTGCCAGCAGCCCGAGCGGCAGGGGGCGGACTGAAGCTTTCTTT
TRBV10-3,TRBJ1-2,TRBD1,-,15,CAIRDRTQMTGGYTF,TGTGCCATCAGGGACAGGACACAAATGACGGGAGGCTACACCTTC
TRBV5-1,TRBJ2-7,TRBD1,-,13,CASSPRDRAEQYF,TGCGCCAGCAGCCCTAGGGACAGGGCCGAGCAGTACTTC
TRBV12-3/TRBV12-4,TRBJ2-7,-,-,12,CASSAGGREQYF,TGTGCCAGCAGTGCTGGGGGCCGGGAGCAGTACTTC
TRBV19,TRBJ2-1,-,once,16,CASSPFVRADYNEQFF,TGTGCCAGTAGTCCCTTCGTGAGGGCGGACTACAATGAGCAGTTCTTC
TRBV5-4,TRBJ2-2,TRBD2,once,14,CASSPGGVAGELFF,TGTGCCAGCAGCCCGGGAGGGGTCGCCGGGGAGCTGTTTTTT
TRBV15,TRBJ1-5,-,-,16,CATSRRTQFQGGIQHF,TGTGCCACCAGCAGACGGACACAGTTCCAAGGCGGGATTCAGCATTTT
TRBV6-1,TRBJ2-7,TRBD2,-,15,CASSEWAGDLYEQYF,TGTGCCAGCAGTGAATGGGCGGGGGACCTCTACGAGCAGTACTTC
TRBV5-6,TRBJ1-3,-,-,15,CASSLGAISGNTIYF,TGTGCCAGCAGCTTGGGGGCCATCTCTGGAAACACCATATATTTT
TRBV7-2,TRBJ2-1,TRBD2,-,15,CASRVSGGDYNEQFF,TGTGCCAGCAGAGTTAGCGGGGGAGATTACAATGAGCAGTTCTTC
TRBV15,TRBJ1-4,-,-,17,CATSRYKQGKSSEKLFF,TGTGCCACCAGCAGATATAAACAGGGAAAGTCTAGTGAAAAACTGTTTTTT
TRBV7-9,TRBJ1-6,-,-,14,CASSSDSFNSPLHF,TGTGCCAGCAGCTCCGACAGCTTTAATTCACCCCTCCACTTT
TRBV3-1/TRBV3-2,TRBJ2-1,TRBD2,-,15,CASSQNSGGVVEQFF,TGTGCCAGCAGCCAAAATAGCGGGGGGGTGGTTGAGCAGTTCTTC
TRBV6-1,TRBJ2-3,-,-,16,CASSADGYGEVDTQYF,TGTGCCAGCAGTGCCGATGGTTACGGGGAGGTGGATACGCAGTATTTT
TRBV18,TRBJ2-7,-,-,13,CASSPDISYEQYF,TGTGCCAGCTCACCAGACATCTCCTACGAGCAGTACTTC